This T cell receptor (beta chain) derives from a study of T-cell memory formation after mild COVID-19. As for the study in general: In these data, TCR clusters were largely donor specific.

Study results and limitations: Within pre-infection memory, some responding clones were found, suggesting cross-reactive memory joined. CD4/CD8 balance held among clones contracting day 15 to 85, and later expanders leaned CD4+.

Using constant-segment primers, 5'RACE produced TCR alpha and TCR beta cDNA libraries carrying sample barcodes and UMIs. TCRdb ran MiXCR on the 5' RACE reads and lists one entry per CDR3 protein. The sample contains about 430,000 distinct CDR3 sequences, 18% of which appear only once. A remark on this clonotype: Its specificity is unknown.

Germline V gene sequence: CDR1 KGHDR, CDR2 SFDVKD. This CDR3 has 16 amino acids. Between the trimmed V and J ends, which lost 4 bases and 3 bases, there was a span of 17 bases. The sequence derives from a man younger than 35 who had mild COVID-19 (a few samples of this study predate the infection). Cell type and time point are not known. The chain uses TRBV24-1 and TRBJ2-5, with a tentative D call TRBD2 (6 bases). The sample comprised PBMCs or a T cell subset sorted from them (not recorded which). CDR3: CATSEHLLGGKETQYF. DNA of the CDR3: TGTGCCACCAGTGAACACCTCCTTGGCGGGAAAGAGACCCAGTACTTC.